The clone carrying this T cell receptor beta chain was detected ten times or more. This record comes from a study of T cells in Graves' hyperthyroidism and ophthalmopathy. The V gene lost 3 bases and the J gene lost 1 base, with 10 bases spanning the gap. Germline CDR1 and CDR2: SNHLY and FYNNEI. The CDR3 totals 15 residues. There were TCR beta CDR3 regions amplified from RNA transcripts. The study used the HTBI primer set for a first-round RT-PCR of the TCR CDR3. TCRdb passed the multiplex PCR reads through MiXCR, listing each CDR3 protein once. The repertoire holds approximately 740,000 distinct CDR3 sequences, with 14% as singletons.

The source of this sequence is a woman aged 18-29 years with Graves' hyperthyroidism. The chain employs TRBV2 and TRBJ2-1; a possible D gene is TRBD1 (6 bases). Material for sequencing was blood. Here the CDR3 DNA reads TGTGCCAGCAGTGACTCGCAGGGGTCCTACAATGAGCAGTTCTTC. This sequence encodes CASSDSQGSYNEQFF.